These 15 T cell receptor beta chains came from one sample sequenced in a study of blood T cell repertoires in COVID-19. Profiling relied on immunoSEQ multiplex PCR, and the TCRdb table lists in-frame clones only, not all of them. Found here are around 300,000 clones, roughly 90% of them singletons; the top ten hold less than 3%. Sequencing was done on a sample of PBMCs or T cells enriched from blood (not recorded which). The source is a woman aged 45-65 years who had recovered from COVID-19.

The V gene is TRBV19, the J gene TRBJ2-7; 10 nucleotides align to TRBD1. Germline loops: CDR1 LNHDA, CDR2 SQIVND (reference sequence). V gave up 6 bases and J gave up 3 bases; unmatched junction bases: 5. The CDR3 runs 14 residues. CDR3 nucleotides: TGTGCCAGTAGGGAACGGACAGGGGGCTACGAGCAGTACTTC. Amino acids: CASRERTGGYEQYF.

The V and J genes are TRBV4-2 and TRBJ1-2, with D possibly matching TRBD1 (5 bases). Trimming shortened V by 3 bases and J by 4 bases, and 15 bases separated the two germline ends. Germline CDR1 is LGHNA and CDR2 is YNFKEQ. The CDR3 runs 15 residues. The CDR3 reads CASSHGAGSFYGYTF. CDR3 nucleotide sequence: TGTGCCAGCAGCCATGGGGCAGGGTCGTTCTATGGCTACACCTTC.

J is TRBJ1-5 and V is TRBV7-9, with D possibly matching TRBD1 (5 bases). CDR1 is SEHNR and CDR2 is FQNEAQ in the germline V gene (reference sequence). This CDR3 is 15 amino acids long. The V and J ends lost 1 base and 0 bases respectively, with 7 bases between them. CDR3 sequence: CASSLGDYSNQPQHF. The CDR3 DNA reads TGTGCCAGCAGCTTAGGGGACTATAGCAATCAGCCCCAGCATTTT.

The rearrangement uses TRBV3-1 (or the pseudogene TRBV3-2) and TRBJ2-6, with TRBD2 matching 8 bases. The V and J ends lost 4 bases and 3 bases, in that order; junction bases with no gene match: 8. The CDR3 totals 17 residues. Germline lookup yields CDR1 LGHDT and CDR2 YNNKEL (reference sequence). CDR3 in amino acids: CASSLLGGGLGANVLTF. Written as DNA, the CDR3 is TGTGCCAGCAGCCTCCTCGGGGGGGGCCTTGGGGCCAACGTCCTGACTTTC.

The CDR3 nucleotides read TGTGCCAGCAGTTTTGAGGATTCACCCCTCCACTTT. This gives the protein CASSFEDSPLHF. The rearrangement joins TRBV12-3 or TRBV12-4 to TRBJ1-6; D remains unclear. The V end was cut by 3 bases, the J end by 8 bases, with 5 bases between. This CDR3 spans 12 amino acids.

This chain connects TRBV15 to TRBJ1-5, with unresolved D. The CDR3 is 17 amino acids. Between the trimmed V and J ends, which lost 0 bases and 5 bases, there was a span of 17 bases. The V gene's germline CDR1 is LNHNV and CDR2 YYDKDF (reference sequence). The CDR3 here is CATSRDKPRDTYQPQHF. In DNA, the CDR3 is TGTGCCACCAGCAGAGATAAACCTCGGGATACGTATCAGCCCCAGCATTTT.

The J gene is TRBJ1-1, the V gene TRBV15; D uncertain. V was trimmed by 1 base and J by 0 bases, leaving 6 bases between them. The CDR3 loop spans 14 amino acids. CDR1 is LNHNV, CDR2 YYDKDF, per germline (reference sequence). CDR3 nucleotides: TGTGCCACCAGCAGAGGGCAGGTGAACACTGAAGCTTTCTTT. This encodes CATSRGQVNTEAFF.

The V call is TRBV5-4, the J call TRBJ2-2, with D perhaps matching TRBD1 (5 bases). Germline-derived CDR1 and CDR2 are SGHNT and YYREEE (reference sequence). This CDR3 comprises 16 residues. Between the trimmed V and J ends, which lost 0 bases and 0 bases, there was a span of 9 bases. DNA for the CDR3: TGTGCCAGCAGCTTGGTCCAGGGCTCGAACACCGGGGAGCTGTTTTTT. Translating gives CASSLVQGSNTGELFF. Full variable domain (missing parts from reference TRBV5-4 and TRBJ2-2): ETGVTQSPTHLIKTRGQQVTLRCSSQSGHNTVSWYQQALGQGPQFIFQYYREEENGRGNFPPRFSGLQFPNYSSELNVNALELDDSALYLCASSLVQGSNTGELFFGEGSRLTVL.

V and J are TRBV4-3 and TRBJ1-2; no clear D. CDR3 length: 14 amino acids. The V gene's germline CDR1 is LGHNA and CDR2 YSLEER. With 4 bases removed from V and 5 bases from J, the gap between germline ends came to 14 bases. The CDR3: CASSPSAGSYGYTF. Written as DNA, the CDR3 is TGCGCCAGCAGCCCCTCAGCGGGGAGTTATGGCTACACCTTC.

The gene calls are TRBV5-1 and TRBJ2-7; TRBD1 matches 10 bases. Germline V gene sequence: CDR1 SGHRS, CDR2 YFSETQ. This CDR3 contains 15 residues. V shed 5 bases, J shed 1 base, and the junction held 6 bases outside the gene matches. This CDR3 is CASRAGTGVSYEQYF. DNA of the CDR3: TGCGCCAGCAGAGCCGGGACAGGGGTTTCCTACGAGCAGTACTTC.

The gene calls are TRBV6-2 or TRBV6-3 and TRBJ1-1; 7 bases match TRBD1. The CDR3 sequence is 15 residues long. Germline V gene lookup returns CDR1 MNHEY and CDR2 SVGEGT. Trimming took 2 bases from V and 6 from J; bases not matched to a gene: 9. The CDR3 loop reads CASSYRQGGFPEAFF. The CDR3 DNA reads as TGTGCCAGCAGTTACCGACAGGGTGGATTTCCTGAAGCTTTCTTT.

This clone was seen only once. The CDR3 spells CASSRAGGEQYF. The CDR3 region has the DNA TGTGCCAGCAGTCGTGCGGGTGGCGAGCAGTACTTC. The chain couples TRBV25-1 to TRBJ2-7; weak D call: TRBD2 (5 bases). Trimming took off 5 bases at V and 6 bases at J, with 11 bases between the two ends. The CDR3 length is 12 residues. CDR1 MGHDK and CDR2 SYGVNS come from the germline V gene.

This clone was observed a single time. The identical CDR3 is also encoded by other nucleotide sequences in the sample. V usage is TRBV7-2 and J usage is TRBJ2-5, with 8 bases identical to TRBD1. Trimming at V came to 5 bases and at J to 5 bases, leaving 4 bases not matched to a gene. There are 13 residues in the CDR3. Germline V lookup: CDR1 SGHTA, CDR2 FQGNSA. The CDR3 reads CASSRNRGETQYF. As DNA, the CDR3 is TGTGCCAGCAGCCGAAACAGGGGGGAGACCCAGTACTTC.

The V gene is TRBV5-1, the J gene TRBJ1-4, with 9 positions matching TRBD1. Per the germline V gene, CDR1 is SGHRS and CDR2 is YFSETQ. V lost 4 bases and J lost 0; bases outside the gene matches: 7. CDR3 length equals 17 residues. Here the CDR3 DNA reads TGCGCCAGCAGCCCGGGACAGGGCACAGCAACTAATGAAAAACTGTTTTTT. Translated: CASSPGQGTATNEKLFF. Combining the CDR3 with reference TRBV5-1 and TRBJ1-4 gives the whole variable domain KAGVTQTPRYLIKTRGQQVTLSCSPISGHRSVSWYQQTPGQGLQFLFEYFSETQRNKGNFPGRFSGRQFSNSRSEMNVSTLELGDSALYLCASSPGQGTATNEKLFFGSGTQLSVL.

The chain has TRBV28 and TRBJ2-7; TRBD2 agrees at 8 bases. The CDR3 is 15 amino acids. V trimming: 5 bases; J trimming: 3 bases; junction bases outside the gene matches: 9. Germline V gives CDR1 MDHEN, CDR2 SYDVKM. In DNA form, the CDR3 reads TGTGCCAGCAGTCCCCGGGGGGGAGGGGACTACGAGCAGTACTTC. It encodes CASSPRGGGDYEQYF.